This T cell receptor (beta chain) is from a study of beta chain features in type 1 diabetes. Study-wide context: There was similarity between patients and healthy donors in age, gender and cell yields. Whole-study results and caveats: Equally in patients and controls, shorter templates might have been favored by PCR.

Expressed TCRB transcripts got sequenced, as all isolated RNA was reverse transcribed. Sequencing was performed with immunoSEQ multiplex PCR; in TCRdb, only in-frame clones are kept and a portion is missing. The sample includes around 310,000 clones, approximately 11% of them seen just once. CD45RO/CCR7/CD25/CD127/CD95/CD27 sorting isolated CD4+ naive, central memory, regulatory and stem cell-like memory cells. Sorting gave populations that all exceeded 95% purity. For this clone: Its matching antigen is unknown.

The receptor comes from a woman in her 30s in good health. Sequenced sample: naive CD4+ T cells from blood.

The CDR3 bases are TGTGCCAGCAGCTCTGGACAGGGAGCCACAGATACGCAGTATTTT. Translated: CASSSGQGATDTQYF. The V and J genes are TRBV7-2 and TRBJ2-3; 8 bases fit TRBD1. Losses at the gene ends were 4 bases for V and 2 bases for J; bases not matched to a gene: 5. Germline CDR1 SGHTA, CDR2 FQGNSA. This CDR3 spans 15 amino acids.